These 4 T cell receptor beta chains came from one sample sequenced in a study of cytomegalovirus exposure and HLA in healthy donors. PCR amplification relied on 60 Vbeta primers (plus 13 Jbeta primers). TCRdb's table, derived via immunoSEQ multiplex PCR, lists solely in-frame clones and lacks some. The sample shows fewer than 200,000 clones, roughly 70% of them seen only once. Sequenced material: PBMCs. Every receptor here comes from a woman in her thirties or forties in good health and CMV-seropositive.

About this clone: One end of the junction is discordant with germline, which a read error may explain. This CDR3 is also generated by other DNA sequences in the sample. The chain links TRBV5-4 to TRBJ1-2; 7 nucleotides align to TRBD1. Germline loops: CDR1 SGHNT, CDR2 YYREEE (reference sequence). The CDR3 length is 14 residues. The chain's CDR3 is CASSLAGTDYGYTF. The CDR3, as DNA: TGTGCCAGCAGTTTGGCCGGGACAGACTATGGCTACACCTTC.

V gene TRBV5-6 combines with J gene TRBJ2-2, with TRBD1 matching over 7 bases. The CDR3 runs 16 residues. V lost 4 bases, J lost 8 bases, and 14 bases stayed unmatched. From germline, CDR1 is SGHDT and CDR2 YYEEEE. CDR3 bases: TGTGCCAGCAGCGCCAGACAGGGAAGGGGGATGGGGGAGCTGTTTTTT. Translated, it gives CASSARQGRGMGELFF. Filled out from reference TRBV5-6 and TRBJ2-2, the complete variable domain reads DAGVTQSPTHLIKTRGQQVTLRCSPKSGHDTVSWYQQALGQGPQFIFQYYEEEERQRGNFPDRFSGHQFPNYSSELNVNALLLGDSALYLCASSARQGRGMGELFFGEGSRLTVL.

In its sample, this clone was seen a few times. The V and J genes are TRBV14 and TRBJ2-3; perhaps TRBD2 as D (5 bases). The V and J ends lost 0 bases and 1 base respectively, with 8 bases between them. In germline, CDR1 is SGHDN, CDR2 FVKESK. The CDR3 totals 15 residues. CDR3 DNA sequence: TGTGCCAGCAGCCAAGATATGAGGGGCACAGATACGCAGTATTTT. This encodes CASSQDMRGTDTQYF.

The sample holds one count of this clone. This chain joins TRBV11-3 and TRBJ1-1; TRBD1 aligns across 8 bases. This CDR3 spans 13 amino acids. CDR1 SGHNT and CDR2 YENEEA come from the germline V gene. Trimming took 5 bases from V and 4 from J; bases not matched to a gene: 3. The DNA of the CDR3 is TGTGCCAGCAGCGGAACAGGGGGCACTGAAGCTTTCTTT. Translating it yields CASSGTGGTEAFF.